The clone carrying this T cell receptor (beta chain) was counted a few times. The sample comes from a study of control samples from healthy donors and cancer patients. Generated by immunoSEQ multiplex PCR, the TCRdb table keeps only in-frame clones and is missing some. The data show approximately 100,000 clones, with less than 85% seen just once and roughly 39% held by the top ten. The germline V gene encodes CDR1 SGHDT and CDR2 YYEEEE. V was clipped by 0 bases and J by 5 bases, with 19 bases between them. The CDR3 runs to 17 residues. The source is a man between 70 and 80 years old with lung cancer. Sequencing input: PBMCs. The V and J genes are TRBV5-6 and TRBJ2-3, with D perhaps matching TRBD1 (6 bases). In nucleotides, the CDR3 is TGTGCCAGCAGCTTGGCCTTTTTGGACAGAATGGGAGATACGCAGTATTTT. Encoded protein: CASSLAFLDRMGDTQYF. The whole variable domain, filled in from reference TRBV5-6 and TRBJ2-3, reads DAGVTQSPTHLIKTRGQQVTLRCSPKSGHDTVSWYQQALGQGPQFIFQYYEEEERQRGNFPDRFSGHQFPNYSSELNVNALLLGDSALYLCASSLAFLDRMGDTQYFGPGTRLTVL.